Listed below are T cell receptor beta chains from one sample, sequenced in a study of blood T cell repertoires in COVID-19. Method: immunoSEQ multiplex PCR; TCRdb's copy keeps in-frame clones and lacks some. The sample has 190,000 or so clones; roughly 78% are singletons. The sequenced material came from peripheral blood. These receptors all stem from a woman of 80 years or more with active or convalescent COVID-19. The conserved cysteine and the conserved F or W are not part of the CDR3 here. Each record gives: V gene, clone size, CDR3 protein. Size values are once, few and many counts, or a class for expanded clones, and some rows have none.

TRBV19 | - | ASSLPGITYEQY
TRBV4-2 | few | ASSQDSYLSGGTEAF
TRBV5-4 | - | ASSVGTAKNNEKLF
TRBV11-2 | - | ASSLERGSGYT
TRBV2 | - | ASSVPSVQRVSYEQY
TRBV11-3 | - | ASSRQTGSGANVLT
TRBV11-1 | - | ASSLRGLDTGELF
TRBV27 | - | ASSFLSGTGFLTEAF
TRBV28 | - | ASSEHGGGETQY
TRBV3-1/TRBV3-2 | - | ASSQEGRGYT
TRBV11-1 | - | ASSSRRRNTEAF
TRBV18 | - | ASSPQPGTGTNEQF
TRBV5-8 | once | ASSPRLNQPQH
TRBV12-3/TRBV12-4 | - | ASKTTANTEAF
TRBV5-1 | few | ASKSGTTNEKLF
TRBV6-6 | - | ASSYSRGGWSEAF
TRBV5-1 | - | ASSTGRGMNTEAF
TRBV18 | - | ASSVGAVNTDTQY
TRBV29-1 | - | SGNGQGESGYT
TRBV7-8 | once | ASSSQGTGSYEQY
TRBV5-1 | - | ASEHEGQGGSPLH
TRBV30 | - | AWSVQGGGYGYT
TRBV28 | - | ASSPTGYSLNEQF
TRBV7-2 | - | ASSLARGVNEKLF
TRBV5-1 | - | ASSSTGALYNEQF
TRBV11-2 | - | ASSLMSGGGGGELF
TRBV2 | - | ASSAQVCGNIQY
TRBV10-3 | - | AISGDRGLYGYT
TRBV5-1 | - | ASSLLNEQF
TRBV5-1 | once | ASSLGGSNGYT
TRBV18 | - | ASSPSSGGQYEQY
TRBV2 | - | ASSENPGGPLH
TRBV7-2 | - | ASSFNRGPGEKLF
TRBV4-3 | - | ASSQEVLDRSGTEAF
TRBV5-1 | - | ASSLVASGGIVNEQF
TRBV5-4 | - | ASSLAQAELF
TRBV4-3 | - | ASSQDRDRYNSPLH
TRBV4-2 | - | ASSALFGNAYGYT
TRBV4-2 | few | ASSQHPGTGNTEAF
TRBV19 | few | ASSIGGYLSPLH
TRBV5-1 | - | ASSGGSAVKGTEAF
TRBV28 | - | ASSPGTGREQY
TRBV5-6 | few | ASSFGQQNTEAF
TRBV27 | - | ASTERDNRETQY
TRBV2 | - | ASSVILPAGGQETQY
TRBV4-1 | - | ASSQGLVAKNIQY
TRBV30 | few | AWSVLHRDGYT
TRBV5-1 | - | ASSQGQGYGYT